The 16 T cell receptor beta chains presented below share a single source sample, sequenced in a study of T cell changes during pregnancy in multiple sclerosis. The table came from immunoSEQ multiplex PCR; TCRdb's copy has only in-frame clones and leaves some out. In the table there are roughly 36,000 clones, 75% to 95% of which are singletons. Sequences were derived from CD8+ T cells from peripheral blood mononuclear cells, sampled in the second trimester of pregnancy. These receptors all come from a female donor with multiple sclerosis, enrolled in a pregnancy study.

V gene TRBV7-9 combines with J gene TRBJ2-7; D gene unclear. V lost 4 bases and J 3 bases, leaving 13 bases between the germline ends. This CDR3 has 14 amino acids. The V gene's germline CDR1 is SEHNR and CDR2 FQNEAQ (reference sequence). This CDR3 reads CASSYLESRYEQYF. CDR3 bases: TGTGCCAGCAGCTACCTAGAAAGTCGCTACGAGCAGTACTTC.

The chain carries TRBV30 and TRBJ1-5; D is unclear. Germline lookup yields CDR1 GTSNPN and CDR2 SVGIG (reference sequence). V lost 4 bases to trimming and J lost 0 bases, with 10 bases between them. This CDR3 region has 14 residues. The CDR3 protein is CAWTNGNSNQPQHF. The CDR3 DNA sequence: TGTGCCTGGACCAACGGGAATAGCAATCAGCCCCAGCATTTT.

The chain has TRBV30 and TRBJ2-7; no reliable D call. The CDR3 is 12 amino acids. From germline, CDR1 is GTSNPN and CDR2 SVGIG (reference sequence). With 4 bases removed from V and 0 bases from J, the gap between germline ends came to 7 bases. CDR3 amino acids: CAWNAISYEQYF. CDR3 DNA sequence: TGTGCCTGGAACGCTATCTCCTACGAGCAGTACTTC.

This clone was recorded only once. The chain uses TRBV10-3 and TRBJ2-2, with TRBD2 identical over 10 bases. Germline V lookup: CDR1 ENHRY, CDR2 SYGVKD. CDR3 length: 15 residues. V gave up 2 bases and J gave up 5 bases; unmatched junction bases: 2. The CDR3 reads CAISERGLATGELFF. The CDR3 DNA reads TGTGCCATCAGTGAGAGGGGACTAGCGACCGGGGAGCTGTTTTTT.

The V call is TRBV7-6, the J call TRBJ2-2, with 7 bases matching TRBD1. The CDR3 covers 18 residues. Germline CDR1 SGHVS, CDR2 FNYEAQ. V was clipped by 1 base and J by 1 base; unmatched bases: 9. CDR3 DNA sequence: TGTGCCAGCAGCTTAGTGACGCCGGGACAGCAGAACACCGGGGAGCTGTTTTTT. Translation gives CASSLVTPGQQNTGELFF.

The chain combines TRBV19 with TRBJ1-2; TRBD1 is a possible D gene (6 bases). Germline V CDR1 and CDR2: LNHDA, SQIVND (reference sequence). Trimming took off 4 bases at V and 2 bases at J, with 11 bases between the two ends. The CDR3 extends over 14 amino acids. The CDR3: CASSTWTENYGYTF. The CDR3 DNA is TGTGCCAGTAGTACCTGGACAGAAAACTATGGCTACACCTTC. The whole variable domain, remainder taken from reference TRBV19 and TRBJ1-2, is DGGITQSPKYLFRKEGQNVTLSCEQNLNHDAMYWYRQDPGQGLRLIYYSQIVNDFQKGDIAEGYSVSREKKESFPLTVTSAQKNPTAFYLCASSTWTENYGYTFGSGTRLTVV.

CDR3 sequence: CASSIGAGSMQYF. CDR3 bases: TGTGCCAGTAGTATTGGGGCAGGGTCGATGCAGTACTTC. The V call is TRBV19, the J call TRBJ2-7, with D possibly matching TRBD1 (5 bases). The CDR3 extends over 13 amino acids. Trimming stripped 3 bases from V and 9 bases from J, with 15 bases between. CDR1 and CDR2 (germline): LNHDA, SQIVND (reference sequence).

The chain has TRBV21-1 and TRBJ1-1; the DNA was not used to check the table's D call, TRBD1. TRBV21-1 is a pseudogene segment. The CDR3 is 15 amino acids. DNA of the CDR3: TGTGCCAGCAGCAAAGGGCAGGGGGAGAACACTGAAGCTTTCTTT. Protein: CASSKGQGENTEAFF.

The chain recombines TRBV19 with TRBJ1-5, with D possibly matching TRBD1 (5 bases). Trimming stripped 1 base from V and 0 bases from J, with 19 bases between. The CDR3 contains 19 residues. Germline-derived CDR1 and CDR2 are LNHDA and SQIVND (reference sequence). In nucleotides, the CDR3 is TGTGCCAGTAGTATAGGGGGCGGCAGGGAGGCTTATAGCAATCAGCCCCAGCATTTT. Amino acids: CASSIGGGREAYSNQPQHF.

Only one count was recorded for this clone. The V gene is TRBV5-1, the J gene TRBJ2-1; 9 bases map to TRBD2. This CDR3 has 17 residues. The V and J ends lost 2 bases and 2 bases, in that order; junction bases with no gene match: 8. Germline lookup yields CDR1 SGHRS and CDR2 YFSETQ. As DNA, the CDR3 is TGCGCCAGCAGCTTATTCGCGGGGGGGAAACCCTACAATGAGCAGTTCTTC. Amino acids: CASSLFAGGKPYNEQFF.

V is TRBV6-5 and J is TRBJ1-1; tentatively, D is TRBD1 (6 bases). Per germline, CDR1 MNHEY and CDR2 SVGAGI. CDR3 length: 15 residues. V lost 2 bases, J lost 6 bases, and 16 bases lay in between. The CDR3 sequence is CASSYQGGAGAEAFF. The CDR3 region has the DNA TGTGCCAGCAGTTACCAAGGGGGGGCCGGGGCTGAAGCTTTCTTT.

This rearrangement joins TRBV11-2 to TRBJ1-3; tentative D call: TRBD1 (5 bases). Trimming stripped 1 base from V and 2 bases from J, with 15 bases between. This CDR3 has 17 residues. Per the germline V gene, CDR1 is SGHAT and CDR2 is FQNNGV. The DNA of the CDR3 is TGTGCCAGCAGCTTAGTCCAATCTTTAGGGGCTGGAAACACCATATATTTT. Translation gives CASSLVQSLGAGNTIYF.

The chain links TRBV19 to TRBJ2-7, with 7 bases that match TRBD2. Germline V gives CDR1 LNHDA, CDR2 SQIVND (reference sequence). CDR3 length: 15 amino acids. After removal of 3 bases from V and 3 bases from J, the junction contained 8 bases not matched to a gene. CDR3: CASSIGSGGNYEQYF. CDR3 DNA sequence: TGTGCCAGTAGTATTGGCTCGGGAGGAAACTACGAGCAGTACTTC.

The chain carries TRBV4-1 and TRBJ2-7, with D possibly matching TRBD1 (5 bases). This CDR3 is built from 13 residues. The V end was cut by 3 bases, the J end by 4 bases, with 10 bases between. Looked up from germline, CDR1 is MGHRA and CDR2 is YSYEKL. The CDR3 bases are TGCGCCAGCAGCCAGGCCGACAGTTACGAGCAGTACTTC. Encoded protein: CASSQADSYEQYF.

The CDR3 coding sequence is TGTGCCAGCAGTGACCGGGGGGGCGGTGAGACCCAGTACTTC. Residues: CASSDRGGGETQYF. The rearrangement uses TRBV9 and TRBJ2-5, with TRBD2 matching 8 bases. Per germline, CDR1 SGDLS and CDR2 YYNGEE. The CDR3 is 14 residues long. Unmatched junction bases numbered 8, after V lost 5 bases and J lost 5 bases.

In its sample, this clone was seen once. This chain uses TRBV27 with TRBJ1-1; D may be TRBD1 (6 bases). The CDR3 sequence is 12 residues long. Trimming stripped 9 bases from V and 5 bases from J, with 13 bases between. Germline assignment: CDR1 MNHEY and CDR2 SMNVEV (reference sequence). The CDR3 loop reads CASGVTGTEAFF. The CDR3 coding sequence is TGTGCCAGTGGGGTAACAGGGACTGAAGCTTTCTTT.